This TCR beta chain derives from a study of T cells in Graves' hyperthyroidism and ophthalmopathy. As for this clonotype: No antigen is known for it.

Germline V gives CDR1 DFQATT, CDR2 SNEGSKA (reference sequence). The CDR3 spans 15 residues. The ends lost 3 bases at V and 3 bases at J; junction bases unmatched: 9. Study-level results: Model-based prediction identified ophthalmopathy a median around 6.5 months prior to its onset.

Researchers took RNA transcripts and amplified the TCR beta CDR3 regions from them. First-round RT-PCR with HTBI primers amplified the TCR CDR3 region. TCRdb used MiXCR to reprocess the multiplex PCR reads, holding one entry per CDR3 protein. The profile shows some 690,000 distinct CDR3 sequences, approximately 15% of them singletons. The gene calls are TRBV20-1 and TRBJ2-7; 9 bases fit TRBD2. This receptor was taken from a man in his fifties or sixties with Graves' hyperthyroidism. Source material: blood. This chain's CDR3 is CSASVASGVLYEQYF. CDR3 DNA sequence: TGCAGTGCTAGTGTTGCTAGCGGGGTCCTCTACGAGCAGTACTTC.